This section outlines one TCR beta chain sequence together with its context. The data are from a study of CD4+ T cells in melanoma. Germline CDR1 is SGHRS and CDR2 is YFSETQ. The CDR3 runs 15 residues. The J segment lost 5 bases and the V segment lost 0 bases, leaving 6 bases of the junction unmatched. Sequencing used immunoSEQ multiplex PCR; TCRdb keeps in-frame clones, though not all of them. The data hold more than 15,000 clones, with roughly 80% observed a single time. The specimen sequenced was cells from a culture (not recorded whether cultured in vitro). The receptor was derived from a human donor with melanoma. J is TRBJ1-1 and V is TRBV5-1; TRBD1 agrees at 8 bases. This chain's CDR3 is CASSLDVQGGTEAFF. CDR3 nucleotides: TGCGCCAGCAGCTTGGATGTACAGGGGGGGACTGAAGCTTTCTTT.